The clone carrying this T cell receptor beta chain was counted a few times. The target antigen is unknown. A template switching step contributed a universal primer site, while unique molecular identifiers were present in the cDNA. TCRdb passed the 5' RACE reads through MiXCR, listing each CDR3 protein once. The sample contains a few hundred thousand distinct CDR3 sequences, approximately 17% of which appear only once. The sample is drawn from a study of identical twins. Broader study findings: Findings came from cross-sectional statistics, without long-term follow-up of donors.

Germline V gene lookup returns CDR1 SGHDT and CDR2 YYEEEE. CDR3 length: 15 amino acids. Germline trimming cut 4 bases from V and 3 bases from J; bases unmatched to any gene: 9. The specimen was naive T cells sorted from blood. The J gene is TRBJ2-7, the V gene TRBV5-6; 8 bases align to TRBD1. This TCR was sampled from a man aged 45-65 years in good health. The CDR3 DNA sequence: TGTGCCAGCAGCGGGCTGGACAGGGAAAGCTACGAGCAGTACTTC. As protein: CASSGLDRESYEQYF.